These 15 T cell receptor beta chains were all obtained from the same sample, sequenced in a study of T-cell memory formation after mild COVID-19 (dated by TCRdb to the early 2020s). Library creation used 5' RACE. This sample was sequenced with an Illumina NovaSeq 6000. TCRdb itself trimmed the public reads at Q25 with fastp, ran MiXCR and retained productive beta chains. Identical CDR3 protein sequences are pooled into one entry, listed with their most common genes and DNA. The sample data list roughly 220,000 distinct CDR3 sequences, and 9% to 10% of these were observed just once. Around 3.4% of the sample rests with the top ten. What was sequenced was PBMCs or a T cell subset sorted from them (not recorded which). The receptor source for this set is a man younger than 35 who had mild COVID-19 (a few samples of this study predate the infection). The sample titles of this study are shuffled in the database, so cell type and time point are left out; the donor was told from shared clones.

This clonotype turned up a few times. The chain combines TRBV4-1 with TRBJ2-2; the D is unclear. Germline values: CDR1 MGHRA, CDR2 YSYEKL. With 2 bases removed from V and 0 bases from J, the gap between germline ends came to 10 bases. The CDR3 has 16 residues. The CDR3 coding sequence is TGCGCCAGCAGCCAATACGTACAGCCGAACACCGGGGAGCTGTTTTTT. Translation gives CASSQYVQPNTGELFF.

Ten or more counts support this clonotype. The CDR3 DNA sequence: TGTGCCAGCAGCTTAACCGGGACAGGGCCCTACGAGCAGTACTTC. Protein product: CASSLTGTGPYEQYF. The genes are TRBV7-2 and TRBJ2-7; TRBD1 agrees at 9 bases. J lost 2 bases, V lost 2 bases, and 4 bases had no gene match. Germline V CDR1 and CDR2: SGHTA, FQGNSA. CDR3 size: 15 residues. The variable domain in full, with the rest retrieved from reference TRBV7-2 and TRBJ2-7, is GAGVSQSPSNKVTEKGKDVELRCDPISGHTALYWYRQSLGQGLEFLIYFQGNSAPDKSGLPSDRFSAERTGGSVSTLTIQRTQQEDSAVYLCASSLTGTGPYEQYFGPGTRLTVT.

V gene TRBV6-2 or TRBV6-3 combines with J gene TRBJ2-3; the D is unclear. Trimming stripped 6 bases from V and 2 bases from J, with 9 bases between. There are 13 residues in the CDR3. From germline, CDR1 is MNHEY and CDR2 SVGEGT. CDR3 region: CASRDEDTDTQYF. The CDR3 DNA reads TGTGCCAGCAGGGACGAGGACACAGATACGCAGTATTTT.

A few counts support this clonotype. CDR3 amino acids: CASSELTAQETQYF. Here the CDR3 DNA reads TGTGCCAGCAGTGAATTGACAGCCCAAGAGACCCAGTACTTC. This chain uses TRBV2 with TRBJ2-5; TRBD1 is a possible D gene (5 bases). In germline, CDR1 is SNHLY, CDR2 FYNNEI. The CDR3 totals 14 residues. The V gene lost 2 bases and the J gene lost 1 base, with 8 bases spanning the gap.

CDR3 in amino acids: CASSLADSFVNEQFF. CDR3 bases: TGCGCCAGCAGCTTGGCGGACAGCTTCGTCAATGAGCAGTTCTTC. The V gene is TRBV5-1, the J gene TRBJ2-1; TRBD1 might be the D (6 bases). Trimming left V 0 bases short and J 6 bases short, with 13 bases between. CDR1 and CDR2 (germline): SGHRS, YFSETQ. The CDR3 spans 15 residues.

The V and J genes are TRBV18 and TRBJ1-1, with D unclear. Germline-derived CDR1 and CDR2 are KGHSH and LQKENI. V was clipped by 5 bases and J by 0 bases, with 13 bases between them. The CDR3 contains 15 residues. Here the CDR3 reads CASSLEGALNTEAFF. For the CDR3, the DNA is TGTGCCAGCTCATTGGAGGGAGCCCTGAACACTGAAGCTTTCTTT.

At least ten counts were recorded for this clonotype. The chain carries TRBV20-1 and TRBJ2-3; TRBD2 matches at 7 bases. Germline V gives CDR1 DFQATT, CDR2 SNEGSKA (reference sequence). With 3 bases clipped from V and 1 base from J, the junction kept 7 bases outside the gene matches. The CDR3 covers 15 residues. In nucleotides, the CDR3 is TGCAGTGCTAGGTTCGGCGGGGGAGGCACAGATACGCAGTATTTT. It translates to CSARFGGGGTDTQYF.

This clonotype was counted a few times. The J gene is TRBJ2-2, the V gene TRBV30, with TRBD1 as a possible D gene (6 bases). The V gene lost 3 bases and the J gene lost 6 bases, with 11 bases spanning the gap. The CDR3 is made up of 13 amino acids. Germline CDR1 is GTSNPN and CDR2 is SVGIG (reference sequence). CDR3 residues: CAWSYQGSGELFF. The CDR3 DNA follows: TGTGCCTGGAGCTACCAGGGGTCCGGGGAGCTGTTTTTT.

The V call is TRBV20-1, the J call TRBJ1-5; D is unclear. V lost 4 bases to trimming and J lost 2 bases, with 6 bases between them. Germline lookup yields CDR1 DFQATT and CDR2 SNEGSKA (reference sequence). CDR3 length equals 12 residues. CDR3 sequence (DNA): TGCAGTGCTACGTTGGGCAATCAGCCCCAGCATTTT. Protein product: CSATLGNQPQHF.

This chain uses TRBV18 with TRBJ1-5; 11 nucleotides match TRBD1. The CDR3 contains 18 residues. The V gene's germline CDR1 is KGHSH and CDR2 LQKENI. J lost 0 bases, V lost 3 bases, and 7 bases had no gene match. The DNA for the CDR3 is TGTGCCAGCTCACCCCGAGCCGGACAGGGGGCTAGCAATCAGCCCCAGCATTTT. This translates into CASSPRAGQGASNQPQHF.

The V call is TRBV29-1, the J call TRBJ2-6; D is possibly TRBD2 (6 bases). The CDR3 loop spans 15 amino acids. Germline V lookup: CDR1 SQVTM, CDR2 ANQGSEA. Trimming left V 6 bases short and J 0 bases short, with 12 bases between. The CDR3 nucleotides read TGCAGCGTGCCGGGACTGGTCTCTGGGGCCAACGTCCTGACTTTC. It yields the protein CSVPGLVSGANVLTF.

The J gene is TRBJ2-5, the V gene TRBV5-4; 9 bases match TRBD2. J gave up 1 base and V 0 bases, and 4 bases lay outside the gene matches. Germline V gives CDR1 SGHNT, CDR2 YYREEE (reference sequence). This CDR3 contains 16 residues. CDR3 DNA: TGTGCCAGCAGCTTGGGGTCTAGCGGGGTCCAAGAGACCCAGTACTTC. Amino acid sequence: CASSLGSSGVQETQYF.

The chain is built from TRBV5-1 and TRBJ1-1, with 8 bases identical to TRBD1. Germline-derived CDR1 and CDR2 are SGHRS and YFSETQ. V was clipped by 0 bases and J by 12 bases; unmatched bases: 7. CDR3 length: 13 amino acids. The CDR3 region has the DNA TGCGCCAGCAGCTTGGCAGGGGGCGAGTCGACTTTCTTT. Encoded protein: CASSLAGGESTFF.

This clonotype was picked up many times. This chain connects TRBV10-3 to TRBJ2-7; no clear D gene. The V end lost 6 bases, the J end lost 2 bases, and 11 bases lay between the germline ends. CDR1 ENHRY and CDR2 SYGVKD come from the germline V gene. The CDR3 spans 13 residues. CDR3 coding DNA: TGTGCCATCAGGAGGACGGATGCCTACGAGCAGTACTTC. Translation: CAIRRTDAYEQYF.

This clonotype has a handful of counts. The chain is built from TRBV10-3 and TRBJ1-2, with D unclear. This CDR3 spans 13 amino acids. The V gene's germline CDR1 is ENHRY and CDR2 SYGVKD. Trimming removed 4 bases from V and 1 base from J, with 7 bases in between. The CDR3, as DNA: TGTGCCATCAGTGCCGAGGGTAACTATGGCTACACCTTC. This encodes CAISAEGNYGYTF.